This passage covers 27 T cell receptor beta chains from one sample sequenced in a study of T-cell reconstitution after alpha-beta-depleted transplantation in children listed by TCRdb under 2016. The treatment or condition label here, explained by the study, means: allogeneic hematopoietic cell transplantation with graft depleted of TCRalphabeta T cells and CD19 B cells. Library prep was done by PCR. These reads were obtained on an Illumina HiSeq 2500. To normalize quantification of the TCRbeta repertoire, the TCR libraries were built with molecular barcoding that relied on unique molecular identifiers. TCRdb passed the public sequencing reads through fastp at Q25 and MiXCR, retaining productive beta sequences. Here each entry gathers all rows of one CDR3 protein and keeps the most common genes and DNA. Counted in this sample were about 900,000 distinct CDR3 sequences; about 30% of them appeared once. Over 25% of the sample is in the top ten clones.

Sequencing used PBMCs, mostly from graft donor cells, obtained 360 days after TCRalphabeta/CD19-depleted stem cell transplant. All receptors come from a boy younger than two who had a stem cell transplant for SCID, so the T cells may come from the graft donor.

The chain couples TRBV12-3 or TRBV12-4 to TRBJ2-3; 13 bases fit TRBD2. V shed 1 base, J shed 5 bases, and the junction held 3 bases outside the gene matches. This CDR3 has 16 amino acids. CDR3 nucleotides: TGTGCCAGCAGTTTAGGACTAGCGGGGGGCGGAGATACGCAGTATTTT. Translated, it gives CASSLGLAGGGDTQYF.

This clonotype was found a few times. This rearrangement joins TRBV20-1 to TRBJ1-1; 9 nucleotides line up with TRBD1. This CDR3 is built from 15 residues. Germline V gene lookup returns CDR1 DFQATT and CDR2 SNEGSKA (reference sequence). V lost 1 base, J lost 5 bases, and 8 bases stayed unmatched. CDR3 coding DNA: TGCAGTGCTAGAGGACCACAGGGGGCACTGACTGAAGCTTTCTTT. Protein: CSARGPQGALTEAFF.

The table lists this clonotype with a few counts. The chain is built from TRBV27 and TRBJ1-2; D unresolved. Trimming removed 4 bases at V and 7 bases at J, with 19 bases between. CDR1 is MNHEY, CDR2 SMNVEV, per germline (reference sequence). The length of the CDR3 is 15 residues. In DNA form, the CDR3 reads TGTGCCAGCAGTTCGTCGCCCGAGACGGCGCGTGGCTACACCTTC. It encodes CASSSSPETARGYTF.

For the CDR3, the DNA is TGTGCCAGCGCGTGGGTAGGGACAGGGGCCTATGAGCAGTTCTTC. It specifies CASAWVGTGAYEQFF. V and J are TRBV12-3 or TRBV12-4 and TRBJ2-1, with 10 bases matching TRBD1. The CDR3 is made up of 15 amino acids. The junction had 12 bases not matched to a gene; V was cut back by 8 bases and J by 8 bases.

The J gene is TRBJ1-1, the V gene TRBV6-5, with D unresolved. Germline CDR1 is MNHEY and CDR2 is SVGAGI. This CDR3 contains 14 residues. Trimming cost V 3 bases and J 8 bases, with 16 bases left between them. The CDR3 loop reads CASSYELSPLEAFF. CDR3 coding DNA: TGTGCCAGCAGTTATGAATTATCCCCGCTCGAAGCTTTCTTT.

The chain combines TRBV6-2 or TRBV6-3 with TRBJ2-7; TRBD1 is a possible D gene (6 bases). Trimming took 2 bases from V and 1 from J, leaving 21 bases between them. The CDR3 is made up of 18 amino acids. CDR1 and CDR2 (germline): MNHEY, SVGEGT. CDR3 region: CASSYAYRTGLGSYEQYF. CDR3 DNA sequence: TGTGCCAGCAGTTACGCCTACCGAACAGGGTTGGGATCCTACGAGCAGTACTTC.

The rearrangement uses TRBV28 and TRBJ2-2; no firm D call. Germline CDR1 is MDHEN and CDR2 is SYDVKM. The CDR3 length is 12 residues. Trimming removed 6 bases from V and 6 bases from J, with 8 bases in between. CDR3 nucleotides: TGTGCCAGCAGCCTGATGTCCGGGGAGCTGTTTTTT. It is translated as CASSLMSGELFF.

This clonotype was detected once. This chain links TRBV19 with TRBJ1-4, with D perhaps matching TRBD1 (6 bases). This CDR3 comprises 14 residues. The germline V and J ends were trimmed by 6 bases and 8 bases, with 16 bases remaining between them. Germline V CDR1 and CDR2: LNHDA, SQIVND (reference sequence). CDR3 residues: CASSAEGTREKLFF. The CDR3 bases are TGTGCCAGTAGCGCGGAGGGGACAAGGGAAAAACTGTTTTTT.

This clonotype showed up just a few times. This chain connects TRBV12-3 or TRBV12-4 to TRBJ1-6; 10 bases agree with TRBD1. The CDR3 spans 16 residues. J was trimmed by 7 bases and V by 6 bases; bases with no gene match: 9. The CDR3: CASSLDRGNWNSPLHF. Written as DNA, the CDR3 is TGTGCCAGCAGCCTGGACAGGGGGAATTGGAATTCACCCCTCCACTTT.

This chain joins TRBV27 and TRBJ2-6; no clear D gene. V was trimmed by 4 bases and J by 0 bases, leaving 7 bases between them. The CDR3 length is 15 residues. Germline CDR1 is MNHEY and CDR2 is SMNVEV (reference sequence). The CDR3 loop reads CASSSRASGANVLTF. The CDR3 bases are TGTGCCAGCAGTTCACGAGCCTCTGGGGCCAACGTCCTGACTTTC. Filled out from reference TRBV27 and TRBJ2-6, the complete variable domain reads EAQVTQNPRYLITVTGKKLTVTCSQNMNHEYMSWYRQDPGLGLRQIYYSMNVEVTDKGDVPEGYKVSRKEKRNFPLILESPSPNQTSLYFCASSSRASGANVLTFGAGSRLTVL.

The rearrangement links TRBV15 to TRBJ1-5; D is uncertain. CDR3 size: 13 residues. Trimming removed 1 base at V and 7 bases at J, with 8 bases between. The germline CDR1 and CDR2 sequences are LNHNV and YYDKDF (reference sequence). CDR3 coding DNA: TGTGCCACCAGCAGAGTATTGGGCCAGCCCCAGCATTTT. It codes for CATSRVLGQPQHF. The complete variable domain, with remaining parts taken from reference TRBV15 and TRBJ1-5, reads DAMVIQNPRYQVTQFGKPVTLSCSQTLNHNVMYWYQQKSSQAPKLLFHYYDKDFNNEADTPDNFQSRRPNTSFCFLDIRSPGLGDTAMYLCATSRVLGQPQHFGDGTRLSIL.

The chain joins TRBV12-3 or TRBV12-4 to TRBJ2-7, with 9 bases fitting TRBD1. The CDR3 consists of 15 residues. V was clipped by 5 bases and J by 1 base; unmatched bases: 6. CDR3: CASSTEDRGSYEQYF. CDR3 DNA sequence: TGTGCCAGCAGTACCGAGGACAGGGGTTCCTACGAGCAGTACTTC.

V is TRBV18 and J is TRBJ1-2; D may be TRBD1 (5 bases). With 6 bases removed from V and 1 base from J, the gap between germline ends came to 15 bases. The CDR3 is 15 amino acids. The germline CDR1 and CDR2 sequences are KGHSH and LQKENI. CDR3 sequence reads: CASSPTGTFNYGYTF. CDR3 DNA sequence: TGTGCCAGCTCGCCCACCGGGACGTTTAACTATGGCTACACCTTC.

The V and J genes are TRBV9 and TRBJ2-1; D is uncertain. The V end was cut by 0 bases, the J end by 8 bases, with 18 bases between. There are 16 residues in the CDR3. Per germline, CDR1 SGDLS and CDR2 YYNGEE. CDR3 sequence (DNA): TGTGCCAGCAGCGTAGGAGGTTACACCCAAACCCATGAGCAGTTCTTC. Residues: CASSVGGYTQTHEQFF.

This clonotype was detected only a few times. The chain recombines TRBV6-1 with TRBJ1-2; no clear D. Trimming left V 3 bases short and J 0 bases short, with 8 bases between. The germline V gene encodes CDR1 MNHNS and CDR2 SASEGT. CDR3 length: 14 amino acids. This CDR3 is CASSDNSPNYGYTF. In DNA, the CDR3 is TGTGCCAGCAGTGATAACAGTCCTAACTATGGCTACACCTTC.

The DNA for the CDR3 is TGTGCCACCACCCTGACTAGCGGGGGGGAGAACACCGGGGAGCTGTTTTTT. It encodes CATTLTSGGENTGELFF. The V and J genes are TRBV10-3 and TRBJ2-2; TRBD2 agrees at 14 bases. The CDR3 is 17 residues long. J was trimmed by 1 base and V by 10 bases; bases with no gene match: 8. The V gene's germline CDR1 is ENHRY and CDR2 SYGVKD.

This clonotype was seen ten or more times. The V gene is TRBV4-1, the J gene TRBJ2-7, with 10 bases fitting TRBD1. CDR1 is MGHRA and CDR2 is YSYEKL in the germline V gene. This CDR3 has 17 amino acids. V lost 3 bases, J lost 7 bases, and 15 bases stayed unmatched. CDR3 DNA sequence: TGCGCCAGCAGCCACGAACCATACCGGGACAGGGGTTGGGAGCAGTACTTC. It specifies CASSHEPYRDRGWEQYF.

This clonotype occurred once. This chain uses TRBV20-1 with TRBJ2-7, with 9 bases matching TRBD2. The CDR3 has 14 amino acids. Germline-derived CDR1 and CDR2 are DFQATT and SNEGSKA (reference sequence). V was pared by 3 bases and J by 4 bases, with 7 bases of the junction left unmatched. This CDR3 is CSARLRLADYEQYF. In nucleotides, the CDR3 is TGCAGTGCTAGGCTTCGACTAGCGGATTACGAGCAGTACTTC.

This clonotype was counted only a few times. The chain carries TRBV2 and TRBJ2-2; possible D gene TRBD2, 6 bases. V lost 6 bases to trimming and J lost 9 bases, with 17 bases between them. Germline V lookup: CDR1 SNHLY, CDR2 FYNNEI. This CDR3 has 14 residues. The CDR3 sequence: CASSETGGARELFF. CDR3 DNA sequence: TGTGCCAGCAGCGAAACCGGGGGTGCGAGGGAGCTGTTTTTT. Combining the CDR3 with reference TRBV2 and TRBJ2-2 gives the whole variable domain EPEVTQTPSHQVTQMGQEVILRCVPISNHLYFYWYRQILGQKVEFLVSFYNNEISEKSEIFDDQFSVERPDGSNFTLKIRSTKLEDSAMYFCASSETGGARELFFGEGSRLTVL.

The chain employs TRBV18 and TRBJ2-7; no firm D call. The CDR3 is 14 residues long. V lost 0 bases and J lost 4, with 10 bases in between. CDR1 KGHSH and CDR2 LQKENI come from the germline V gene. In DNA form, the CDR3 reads TGTGCCAGCTCACCACCCTCCACACGGTACGAGCAGTACTTC. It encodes CASSPPSTRYEQYF.

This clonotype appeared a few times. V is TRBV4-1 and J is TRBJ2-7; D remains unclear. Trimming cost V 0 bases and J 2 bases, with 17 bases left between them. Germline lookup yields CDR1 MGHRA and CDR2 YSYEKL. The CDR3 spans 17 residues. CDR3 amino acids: CASSQDKEVRVTYEQYF. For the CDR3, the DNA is TGCGCCAGCAGCCAAGATAAAGAGGTTAGGGTGACCTACGAGCAGTACTTC.

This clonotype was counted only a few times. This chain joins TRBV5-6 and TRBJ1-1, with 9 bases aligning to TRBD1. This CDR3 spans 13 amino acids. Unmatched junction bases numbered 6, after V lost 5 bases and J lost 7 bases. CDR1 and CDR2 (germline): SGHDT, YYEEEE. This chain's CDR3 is CASRRTGGGEAFF. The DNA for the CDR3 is TGTGCCAGCAGACGCACAGGGGGCGGTGAAGCTTTCTTT.

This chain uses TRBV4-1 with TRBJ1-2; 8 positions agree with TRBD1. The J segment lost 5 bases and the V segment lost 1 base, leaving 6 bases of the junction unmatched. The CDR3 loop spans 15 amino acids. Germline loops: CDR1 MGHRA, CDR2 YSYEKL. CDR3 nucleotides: TGCGCCAGCAGCCAAGGCCCCCGGACAGGGTATGGCTACACCTTC. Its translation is CASSQGPRTGYGYTF.

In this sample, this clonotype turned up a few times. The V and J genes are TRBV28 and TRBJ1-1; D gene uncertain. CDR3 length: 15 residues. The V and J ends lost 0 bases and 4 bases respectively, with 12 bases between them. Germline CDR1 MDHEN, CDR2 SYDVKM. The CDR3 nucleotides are TGTGCCAGCAGTTTATGGGTCAGCCCGTCCACTGAAGCTTTCTTT. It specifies CASSLWVSPSTEAFF.

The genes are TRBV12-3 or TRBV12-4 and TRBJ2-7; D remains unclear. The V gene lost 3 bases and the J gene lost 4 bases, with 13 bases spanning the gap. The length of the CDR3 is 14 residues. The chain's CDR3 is CASSFWAPQYEQYF. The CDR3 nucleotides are TGTGCCAGCAGTTTCTGGGCCCCTCAGTACGAGCAGTACTTC.

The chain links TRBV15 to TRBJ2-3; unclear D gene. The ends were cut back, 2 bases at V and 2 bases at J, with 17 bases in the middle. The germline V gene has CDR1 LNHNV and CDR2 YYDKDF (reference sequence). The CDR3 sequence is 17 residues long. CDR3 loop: CATSRPPGPFVTDTQYF. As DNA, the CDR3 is TGTGCCACCAGCAGACCCCCTGGACCTTTCGTCACAGATACGCAGTATTTT.

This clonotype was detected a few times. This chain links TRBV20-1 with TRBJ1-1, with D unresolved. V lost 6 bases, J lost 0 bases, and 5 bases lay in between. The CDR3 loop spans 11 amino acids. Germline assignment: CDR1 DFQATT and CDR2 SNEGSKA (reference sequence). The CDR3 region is CSALMNTEAFF. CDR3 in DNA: TGCAGTGCCCTTATGAACACTGAAGCTTTCTTT.